This T cell receptor beta chain is drawn from a study of blood T cell repertoires in COVID-19. Study at large: Some COVID-19 samples were acute and others convalescent; all came from the United States, Italy and Spain. Sources were T cells, B-cell-depleted T cells, or PBMCs; the material itself was cDNA or gDNA.

The CDR3 covers 14 residues. Germline lookup yields CDR1 MGHRA and CDR2 YSYEKL. V shed 0 bases and J shed 5 bases, with 9 bases lying between them. Source study methods: Researchers report that nucleated cell counts were estimated from reference gene primer amplification. Profiling relied on immunoSEQ multiplex PCR, and the TCRdb table lists in-frame clones only, not all of them. The V and J calls and clone size were taken over from that table, and D and trimming were inferred from the DNA. The repertoire consists of tens of thousands of clones, with about four fifths occurring once and the leading ten covering around 6.5%.

This clonotype was sampled from a man aged 55 to 70 with acute or convalescent COVID-19. The chain is built from TRBV4-1 and TRBJ2-3; maybe TRBD1 (5 bases). What was sequenced was peripheral blood. The DNA for the CDR3 is TGCGCCAGCAGCCAAGACAGGGTGGTAGATACGCAGTATTTT. Its translation: CASSQDRVVDTQYF.